The 21 T cell receptor beta chains below were found in one sample sequenced in a study of cytomegalovirus exposure and HLA in healthy donors. PCR amplification relied on 60 Vbeta primers (plus 13 Jbeta primers). Data came from immunoSEQ multiplex PCR; TCRdb stores just in-frame clones and leaves some out. In the table there are 200,000 to 300,000 clones, 70% to 90% of which are singletons. Sample: PBMCs. These receptors came from a woman aged 35 to 49 in good health and CMV-seropositive.

This rearrangement joins TRBV21-1 to TRBJ1-3. TRBV21-1 represents a pseudogene. The CDR3 is 16 amino acids. CDR3 coding DNA: TGTGCCAGCAGCAAAAGAAGGACGGGGAGGGGAAACACCATATATTTT. Translated, it gives CASSKRRTGRGNTIYF.

CDR3 sequence reads: CAITQDRAGEQYF. The CDR3 DNA reads TGTGCCATCACCCAAGACAGGGCGGGGGAGCAGTACTTC. This chain links TRBV10-3 with TRBJ2-7; possibly TRBD1 for D (7 bases). Germline CDR1 reads ENHRY; CDR2 reads SYGVKD. Trimming took 7 bases from V and 7 from J, leaving 17 bases between them. The CDR3 has 13 amino acids.

This rearrangement joins TRBV4-3 to TRBJ2-1; 8 nucleotides line up with TRBD1. V lost 0 bases to trimming and J lost 7 bases; unmatched junction nucleotides: 14. This CDR3 is built from 18 residues. CDR1 and CDR2 from the germline V gene are LGHNA and YSLEER. The CDR3 DNA follows: TGCGCCAGCAGCCAAGAGGTCTCCGGGACAGGAAATTCAAATGAGCAGTTCTTC. This sequence encodes CASSQEVSGTGNSNEQFF.

In its sample, this clone was seen a few times. V usage is TRBV10-1 and J usage is TRBJ2-1; D is perhaps TRBD2 (6 bases). The germline CDR1 and CDR2 sequences are WNHNN and SYGVQD (reference sequence). The CDR3 runs 15 residues. The CDR3 DNA is TGCGGAGACGGGGCGTCACAATGTGGAGGGCATGAGCAGTTCTTC. It codes for CGDGASQCGGHEQFF.

V usage is TRBV11-2 and J usage is TRBJ2-7; TRBD1 aligns across 9 bases. Germline V gene lookup returns CDR1 SGHAT and CDR2 FQNNGV. V was clipped by 6 bases and J by 3 bases; unmatched bases: 9. CDR3 length: 15 residues. The CDR3 coding sequence is TGTGCCAGCAGGGAGCCGTGGACAGGGGACTACGAGCAGTACTTC. Its protein product is CASREPWTGDYEQYF.

The genes are TRBV28 and TRBJ2-7; 8 bases are a match to TRBD1. The ends lost 6 bases at V and 3 bases at J; junction bases unmatched: 19. The CDR3 spans 18 residues. CDR1 is MDHEN, CDR2 SYDVKM, per germline. CDR3 residues: CASRSSPGGDWGNYEQYF. As DNA, the CDR3 is TGTGCCAGCAGATCCTCCCCAGGGGGCGATTGGGGAAACTACGAGCAGTACTTC.

The CDR3 region has the DNA TGTGCCAGTAGTATGGGACAGCGGAACACTGAAGCTTTCTTT. This gives the protein CASSMGQRNTEAFF. The rearrangement links TRBV19 to TRBJ1-1, with 7 nucleotides matching TRBD1. V lost 3 bases, J lost 1 base, and 2 bases stayed unmatched. CDR3 size: 14 residues. Per germline, CDR1 LNHDA and CDR2 SQIVND (reference sequence).

V is TRBV30 and J is TRBJ1-1; 7 bases agree with TRBD1. The germline CDR1 and CDR2 sequences are GTSNPN and SVGIG (reference sequence). V dropped 8 bases and J dropped 5; count of bases not matched to a gene: 8. CDR3 length: 12 amino acids. This chain's CDR3 is CAHKGGTTEAFF. In DNA, the CDR3 is TGTGCCCACAAAGGGGGCACGACTGAAGCTTTCTTT.

V usage is TRBV5-6 and J usage is TRBJ2-6; weak D call: TRBD1 (5 bases). Germline V gene lookup returns CDR1 SGHDT and CDR2 YYEEEE. V lost 2 bases and J lost 1, with 7 bases in between. The CDR3 spans 15 residues. The chain's CDR3 is CASSLGQSGANVLTF. CDR3 DNA sequence: TGTGCCAGCAGCTTAGGACAATCTGGGGCCAACGTCCTGACTTTC. Variable domain in full (rest from reference TRBV5-6 and TRBJ2-6): DAGVTQSPTHLIKTRGQQVTLRCSPKSGHDTVSWYQQALGQGPQFIFQYYEEEERQRGNFPDRFSGHQFPNYSSELNVNALLLGDSALYLCASSLGQSGANVLTFGAGSRLTVL.

The chain joins TRBV29-1 to TRBJ2-7; 7 nucleotides line up with TRBD2. The V gene's germline CDR1 is SQVTM and CDR2 ANQGSEA. After removal of 0 bases from V and 3 bases from J, the junction contained 8 bases not matched to a gene. The CDR3 totals 15 residues. CDR3 in DNA: TGCAGCGTTGAAGACCCTAGCGGAGCATACTACGAGCAGTACTTC. As protein: CSVEDPSGAYYEQYF.

This clone was detected a few times. The rearrangement links TRBV5-6 to TRBJ2-7; 7 bases are a match to TRBD1. The germline V gene has CDR1 SGHDT and CDR2 YYEEEE. The CDR3 length is 15 residues. With 6 bases clipped from V and 2 bases from J, the junction kept 11 bases outside the gene matches. The CDR3 is CASNPGQVSAYEQYF. The CDR3 coding sequence is TGTGCCAGCAACCCCGGACAGGTTAGCGCCTACGAGCAGTACTTC.

CDR3 coding DNA: TGTGCCAGCACCTCCGGGACCCAGGGGTACAATGAGCAGTTCTTC. As protein: CASTSGTQGYNEQFF. The chain is built from TRBV6-1 and TRBJ2-1; D is perhaps TRBD1 (6 bases). The V gene lost 7 bases and the J gene lost 4 bases, with 17 bases spanning the gap. The CDR3 consists of 15 residues. The germline V gene encodes CDR1 MNHNS and CDR2 SASEGT.

The chain couples TRBV7-6 to TRBJ2-5; D remains unclear. Trimming cost V 5 bases and J 4 bases, with 8 bases left between them. The CDR3 extends over 12 amino acids. Germline lookup yields CDR1 SGHVS and CDR2 FNYEAQ. The CDR3 is CASSPVSETQYF. The CDR3 DNA reads TGTGCCAGCAGCCCTGTCTCAGAGACCCAGTACTTC.

This chain links TRBV19 with TRBJ2-3; D might be TRBD1 (5 bases). The germline gives CDR1 LNHDA, CDR2 SQIVND (reference sequence). CDR3 size: 15 residues. Trimming took off 4 bases at V and 1 base at J, with 12 bases between the two ends. The CDR3: CASSRGLWGTDTQYF. DNA for the CDR3: TGTGCCAGTAGTAGGGGCCTTTGGGGCACAGATACGCAGTATTTT.

The chain recombines TRBV10-3 with TRBJ2-7; D is unclear. Germline assignment: CDR1 ENHRY and CDR2 SYGVKD. The CDR3 has 16 amino acids. V was trimmed by 0 bases and J by 2 bases, leaving 14 bases between them. CDR3 nucleotide sequence: TGTGCCATCAGTGAGTCTCGAGCCTCCCCCCCCTACGAGCAGTACTTC. This translates into CAISESRASPPYEQYF.

The chain employs TRBV4-3 and TRBJ2-3, with TRBD1 matching over 10 bases. Germline trimming cut 2 bases from V and 3 bases from J; bases unmatched to any gene: 20. The germline gives CDR1 LGHNA, CDR2 YSLEER. The CDR3 runs 21 residues. CDR3 amino acids: CASSQRAPGQGHVGPTDTQYF. The CDR3 DNA reads as TGCGCCAGCAGCCAAAGAGCCCCGGGACAGGGGCACGTTGGACCTACAGATACGCAGTATTTT.

The rearrangement uses TRBV7-9 and TRBJ2-1; 7 positions match TRBD2. This CDR3 is built from 15 residues. The germline V gene has CDR1 SEHNR and CDR2 FQNEAQ (reference sequence). Germline trimming cut 1 base from V and 2 bases from J; bases unmatched to any gene: 2. For the CDR3, the DNA is TGTGCCAGCAGCTTAGGTGGGGGGGCCTACAATGAGCAGTTCTTC. Its protein product is CASSLGGGAYNEQFF.

CDR3 protein: CASSAGTGAYEQYF. CDR3 in DNA: TGTGCCAGCAGTGCCGGGACAGGGGCCTACGAGCAGTACTTC. The chain couples TRBV28 to TRBJ2-7; the match to TRBD1 covers 10 bases. V shed 5 bases and J 2 bases; nucleotides not matched to a gene: 3. Germline V gene sequence: CDR1 MDHEN, CDR2 SYDVKM. This CDR3 region has 14 residues.

This clone has more than one count but fewer than ten. Written as DNA, the CDR3 is TGTGCCAGCAGTGCCATACTAGCGGGAGGGCCCTCCTACGAGCAGTACTTC. Amino acids: CASSAILAGGPSYEQYF. The chain is built from TRBV6-4 and TRBJ2-7; 13 bases align to TRBD2. Per the germline V gene, CDR1 is MRHNA and CDR2 is SNTAGT. The CDR3 loop spans 17 amino acids. Trimming removed 4 bases from V and 0 bases from J; junction bases left unmatched: 6.

The J gene is TRBJ2-1, the V gene TRBV13; the match to TRBD2 covers 10 bases. The CDR3 extends over 16 amino acids. V dropped 3 bases and J dropped 6; count of bases not matched to a gene: 8. Germline loops: CDR1 PRHDT, CDR2 FYEKMQ (reference sequence). Here the CDR3 DNA reads TGTGCCAGCAGCTTGGCCGGGACTAGCGTGGCCAATGAGCAGTTCTTC. This translates into CASSLAGTSVANEQFF.

This chain uses TRBV7-2 with TRBJ2-2; no clear D. This CDR3 is 14 amino acids long. Germline V gene lookup returns CDR1 SGHTA and CDR2 FQGNSA. V dropped 1 base and J dropped 3 bases, with 6 bases sitting between them. Here the CDR3 reads CASSLDSHTGELFF. The CDR3 DNA sequence: TGTGCCAGCAGCTTAGACAGTCACACCGGGGAGCTGTTTTTT.